This paragraph reports one T cell receptor (beta chain). Its specificity is not known. The data derive from a study of shared clonotypes between healthy human individuals. Study-level background: Contributing individuals were a couple of females and a few males aged 18 to 49. Researchers assigned three CD4 naive, three CD4 memory, two CD8 naive and one CD8 memory plate to each donor. Whole-study results and caveats: Limited genetic and exposure-history diversity came from having few donors.

The assay used deep level. Libraries were prepared by immunoSEQ multiplex PCR; TCRdb keeps only in-frame clonotypes and omits some of them. The data contain some 790,000 clones, around 77% of them singletons. The specimen sequenced was memory CD4+ T cells sorted from blood. Subset specified: CD45RA-negative fraction. The TCR was taken from a young woman in good health.

CDR3 region: CASRHPRGDSYEQYF. The CDR3 coding sequence is TGTGCCAGCAGACACCCCAGGGGGGACTCCTACGAGCAGTACTTC. This chain uses TRBV7-9 with TRBJ2-7; D perhaps matches TRBD1 (7 bases). V gave up 6 bases and J gave up 0 bases, with 15 bases separating them. The CDR3 spans 15 residues. Per the germline V gene, CDR1 is SEHNR and CDR2 is FQNEAQ (reference sequence). The complete variable domain, with remaining parts taken from reference TRBV7-9 and TRBJ2-7, reads DTGVSQNPRHKITKRGQNVTFRCDPISEHNRLYWYRQTLGQGPEFLTYFQNEAQLEKSRLLSDRFSAERPKGSFSTLEIQRTEQGDSAMYLCASRHPRGDSYEQYFGPGTRLTVT.